The clone carrying this T cell receptor beta chain has just one count. Per the germline V gene, CDR1 is SGHNT and CDR2 is YENEEA. This CDR3 contains 15 residues. V lost 5 bases, J lost 5 bases, and 10 bases stayed unmatched. The sample belongs to a study of T cells in tuberculosis. Sequencing was performed with immunoSEQ multiplex PCR; in TCRdb, only in-frame clones are kept and a portion is missing. The sample consists of about 59,000 clones, 81% of them appearing once. Cells were sorted from thawed PBMC rested overnight and stained with GMM-loaded CD1B tetramer, viability dye and anti-CD3. C32 glucose monomycolate from Rhodococcus equi was loaded onto the CD1B tetramers.

The rearrangement uses TRBV11-3 and TRBJ2-3, with 7 positions matching TRBD1. This receptor was taken from an adult woman with latent tuberculosis. Sequenced sample: CD1b-GMM tetramer-negative cells sorted from PBMCs. The CDR3 DNA reads TGTGCCAGCAGCCCTAGACAGGGTACCAGAGATACGCAGTATTTT. Protein: CASSPRQGTRDTQYF. Full variable domain (remainder filled in from reference TRBV11-3 and TRBJ2-3): EAGVVQSPRYKIIEKKQPVAFWCNPISGHNTLYWYLQNLGQGPELLIRYENEEAVDDSQLPKDRFSAERLKGVDSTLKIQPAELGDSAVYLCASSPRQGTRDTQYFGPGTRLTVL.